This entry lists 19 T cell receptor beta chains sequenced from one sample in a study of T-cell reconstitution after alpha-beta-depleted transplantation in children. Unique molecular identifiers were incorporated during preparation of the TCRbeta library. TCRdb independently ran MiXCR on the PCR reads; one entry per CDR3 protein. The table has roughly 220,000 distinct CDR3 sequences, roughly a tenth seen once. Here the sequenced sample was PBMCs from the stem cell graft donor, taken from the stem cell graft. The receptors originated from a human donor who donated a stem cell graft to a child with SCID.

This clonotype occurred many times. The V and J genes are TRBV3-1 and TRBJ2-2, with 7 bases identical to TRBD1. The germline gives CDR1 LGHDT, CDR2 YNNKEL (reference sequence). The CDR3 spans 17 residues. V trimming: 3 bases; J trimming: 4 bases; junction bases outside the gene matches: 11. The CDR3 region is CASSHSLQGKGTGELFF. In DNA form, the CDR3 reads TGTGCCAGCAGCCATTCTCTACAGGGGAAAGGCACCGGGGAGCTGTTTTTT.

Comment on this clonotype: A read error may be the cause here, since a much bigger clone is one base away. The rearrangement links TRBV3-1 to TRBJ1-2; no clear D gene. V lost 1 base, J lost 0 bases, and 12 bases lay in between. This CDR3 region has 16 residues. Germline CDR1 and CDR2: LGHDT and YNNKEL (reference sequence). The CDR3 DNA sequence: TGTGCCAGCAGCCAAGGAGAGGGCCCGACTAACTATGGCTACACCTTC. Translated: CASSQGEGPTNYGYTF. Full variable domain (rest looked up from reference TRBV3-1 and TRBJ1-2): DTAVSQTPKYLVTQMGNDKSIKCEQNLGHDTMYWYKQDSKKFLKIMFSYNNKELIINETVPNRFSPKSPDKAHLNLHINSLELGDSAVYFCASSQGEGPTNYGYTFGSGTRLTVV.

This clonotype has at least ten counts. This chain links TRBV7-2 with TRBJ1-3; 9 nucleotides match TRBD1. Unmatched junction bases numbered 5, after V lost 5 bases and J lost 9 bases. The CDR3 loop spans 13 amino acids. Germline V gene lookup returns CDR1 SGHTA and CDR2 FQGNSA. CDR3 region: CASSPDRGGTIYF. The CDR3 DNA is TGTGCCAGCAGCCCAGACAGGGGGGGCACCATATATTTT.

The rearrangement links TRBV14 to TRBJ2-5, with a tentative D call TRBD2 (7 bases). Looked up from germline, CDR1 is SGHDN and CDR2 is FVKESK. The V end lost 5 bases, the J end lost 7 bases, and 26 bases lay between the germline ends. This CDR3 contains 17 residues. The CDR3: CASSKVPRAGAFLTQYF. The DNA of the CDR3 is TGTGCCAGCAGCAAAGTCCCACGGGCGGGGGCCTTTCTGACCCAGTACTTC.

This clonotype was counted at least ten times. V is TRBV6-1 and J is TRBJ2-3, with 11 nucleotides matching TRBD2. The CDR3 is 15 amino acids. CDR1 is MNHNS and CDR2 is SASEGT in the germline V gene. Losses at the gene ends were 6 bases for V and 6 bases for J; bases not matched to a gene: 8. The CDR3 reads CASRFSGGATDTQYF. In DNA form, the CDR3 reads TGTGCCAGCAGGTTTAGCGGGGGGGCTACTGATACGCAGTATTTT.

V is TRBV9 and J is TRBJ1-1, with D possibly being TRBD1 (6 bases). V was pared by 3 bases and J by 2 bases, with 8 bases between. CDR1 is SGDLS and CDR2 is YYNGEE in the germline V gene. This CDR3 has 13 amino acids. CDR3 sequence: CASSGGPNTEAFF. The DNA of the CDR3 is TGTGCCAGCAGCGGGGGGCCTAACACTGAAGCTTTCTTT.

V usage is TRBV7-9 and J usage is TRBJ1-2, with no clear D. The CDR3 totals 17 residues. The germline gives CDR1 SEHNR, CDR2 FQNEAQ (reference sequence). V lost 2 bases to trimming and J lost 8 bases, with 24 bases between them. The DNA for the CDR3 is TGTGCCAGCAGCTTATTTTGGGCCTACAGTTCCGGAGGGGGCTACACCTTC. Residues: CASSLFWAYSSGGGYTF.

A note on this clonotype: The germline gene is not matched at one end of the junction; a read error may be the cause. J is TRBJ1-2 and V is TRBV6-1, with D uncertain. Germline lookup yields CDR1 MNHNS and CDR2 SASEGT. CDR3 length equals 14 residues. This CDR3 reads CASRRDPTNYGYTF. The CDR3 DNA follows: TGCGCCAGCCGTCGAGACCCCACTAACTATGGCTACACCTTC.

This clonotype was observed at least ten times. The chain uses TRBV4-2 and TRBJ2-3; 9 bases are a match to TRBD2. Germline V gene sequence: CDR1 LGHNA, CDR2 YNFKEQ. The CDR3 extends over 15 amino acids. V lost 0 bases and J lost 4; bases outside the gene matches: 2. CDR3 DNA sequence: TGTGCCAGCAGCCAAGAGCGGGGGGGCCCAGATACGCAGTATTTT. Its protein product is CASSQERGGPDTQYF.

On this clonotype: Being one base from a much bigger clone, this may be a read error. This rearrangement joins TRBV7-9 to TRBJ2-2, with D tentatively TRBD1 or TRBD2 (5 bases each). Germline lookup yields CDR1 SEHNR and CDR2 FQNEAQ (reference sequence). The CDR3 is made up of 15 amino acids. Between the trimmed V and J ends, which lost 9 bases and 9 bases, there was a span of 23 bases. The DNA for the CDR3 is TGTGCCAGTAACACCGGGACGACTCTTACCCGGGAGCTGTTTTTT. Protein sequence: CASNTGTTLTRELFF. The whole variable domain, remainder taken from reference TRBV7-9 and TRBJ2-2, is DTGVSQNPRHKITKRGQNVTFRCDPISEHNRLYWYRQTLGQGPEFLTYFQNEAQLEKSRLLSDRFSAERPKGSFSTLEIQRTEQGDSAMYLCASNTGTTLTRELFFGEGSRLTVL.

In its sample, this clonotype was seen many times. The chain combines TRBV12-3 or TRBV12-4 with TRBJ2-2; 7 positions match TRBD2. The CDR3 covers 15 residues. With V trimmed by 5 bases and J by 1 base, 4 bases remained unmatched. In DNA form, the CDR3 reads TGTGCCAGCAGTGGTAGCGGGTGGAACACCGGGGAGCTGTTTTTT. This sequence encodes CASSGSGWNTGELFF.

The V gene is TRBV20-1, the J gene TRBJ2-7, with TRBD2 matching 7 bases. Germline V gene sequence: CDR1 DFQATT, CDR2 SNEGSKA (reference sequence). Trimming removed 0 bases from V and 0 bases from J; junction bases left unmatched: 14. This CDR3 comprises 18 residues. The CDR3 DNA reads TGCAGTGCTAGAGATCGGGTGGGGGGGGAAACTGGCTCCTACGAGCAGTACTTC. Protein product: CSARDRVGGETGSYEQYF.

This clonotype was detected ten times or more. The chain links TRBV5-1 to TRBJ1-4; the match to TRBD1 covers 7 bases. The CDR3 has 15 amino acids. From germline, CDR1 is SGHRS and CDR2 YFSETQ. V shed 3 bases and J 3 bases; nucleotides not matched to a gene: 5. In DNA, the CDR3 is TGCGCCAGCAGCTGGCAGGGGGTACCTAATGAAAAACTGTTTTTT. Its translation: CASSWQGVPNEKLFF.

The V gene is TRBV5-1, the J gene TRBJ1-2, with 9 bases fitting TRBD1. The germline V gene encodes CDR1 SGHRS and CDR2 YFSETQ. The CDR3 is 16 amino acids. V was pared by 3 bases and J by 6 bases, with 12 bases of the junction left unmatched. The CDR3 loop reads CASSYPLQGARHGYTF. CDR3 DNA: TGCGCCAGCAGCTATCCACTACAGGGGGCGCGTCATGGCTACACCTTC.

The sample holds many counts of this clonotype. This chain uses TRBV4-2 with TRBJ2-1; D gene ambiguous. CDR1 is LGHNA and CDR2 is YNFKEQ in the germline V gene. The CDR3 is 11 amino acids. Trimming removed 5 bases at V and 7 bases at J, with 6 bases between. CDR3 coding DNA: TGTGCCAGCAGCGAGGCGAATGAGCAGTTCTTC. Its translation: CASSEANEQFF.

This clonotype has a count of ten or more. V usage is TRBV20-1 and J usage is TRBJ2-7; TRBD1 matches at 9 bases. This CDR3 is built from 18 residues. The germline V gene has CDR1 DFQATT and CDR2 SNEGSKA (reference sequence). Here the CDR3 DNA reads TGCAGCACCGGATTCCGGGACAGGGCCACAAGATACTCCTACGAGCAGTACTTC. Translating gives CSTGFRDRATRYSYEQYF.

In this sample, this clonotype turned up many times. J is TRBJ1-6 and V is TRBV2, with D perhaps TRBD1 (6 bases). Germline V gene lookup returns CDR1 SNHLY and CDR2 FYNNEI. The CDR3 length is 15 residues. Trimming removed 5 bases from V and 4 bases from J, with 12 bases in between. The CDR3 DNA reads as TGTGCCAGCAGTTGGACAGATTCTTATAATTCACCCCTCCACTTT. Residues: CASSWTDSYNSPLHF.

Many counts were recorded for this clonotype. The genes are TRBV28 and TRBJ1-5; tentative D call: TRBD1 (6 bases). CDR1 MDHEN and CDR2 SYDVKM come from the germline V gene. This CDR3 has 15 amino acids. Trimming left V 4 bases short and J 2 bases short, with 12 bases between. DNA of the CDR3: TGTGCCAGCAGTTCAGGGGCGATAGGCAATCAGCCCCAGCATTTT. This translates into CASSSGAIGNQPQHF. Supplemented by reference TRBV28 and TRBJ1-5, the full variable domain reads DVKVTQSSRYLVKRTGEKVFLECVQDMDHENMFWYRQDPGLGLRLIYFSYDVKMKEKGDIPEGYSVSREKKERFSLILESASTNQTSMYLCASSSGAIGNQPQHFGDGTRLSIL.

This clonotype appeared many times. This chain links TRBV5-1 with TRBJ1-5; D ambiguous. With 1 base removed from V and 5 bases from J, the gap between germline ends came to 7 bases. This CDR3 is built from 13 residues. Germline V lookup: CDR1 SGHRS, CDR2 YFSETQ. The CDR3 nucleotides read TGCGCCAGCAGCTTGATGATCGATCAGCCCCAGCATTTT. It specifies CASSLMIDQPQHF.